The sequence of this TCR beta chain was determined in a study of tumor-infiltrating lymphocytes in primary liver carcinoma. In the study overall: The patients, men and women alike, were aged 30 to 69 years. General study results and limits: For tumor-adjacent and tumor-blood pairs, overlap was less than that seen for tumor region pairs.

Taking about 17-31 mg of unsorted bulk tissue, the authors co-extracted RNA and DNA. Viable tumor cell content exceeded 80% in every tumor sample. The CDR3 spans 16 residues. Germline-derived CDR1 and CDR2 are SGHVS and FQNEAQ. Trimming removed 5 bases from V and 4 bases from J, with 17 bases in between. TCR beta cDNA was reverse-transcribed from about 500 ng of total RNA. The reaction used a constant-region primer and ProtoScript II reverse transcriptase. Library construction for TCR beta comprised three nested multiplex PCR rounds performed with slightly modified ARM-PCR. The two initial PCR rounds, approximately 10 cycles each, used TRBV1-TRBV30 forward and C-beta reverse primers. TCRdb itself ran the multiplex PCR reads through MiXCR, one entry per CDR3 protein. The sample lists about 120,000 distinct CDR3 sequences, 60% to 70% occurring once. In regard to this clonotype: The target antigen is unknown.

The receptor was derived from a woman aged 55-70 years with primary liver carcinoma and hepatitis B virus infection. The V call is TRBV7-8, the J call TRBJ1-4; unclear D gene. The sample was liver tumor tissue from sampling region 1. Subset here: tumor region T1, superior pole. In nucleotides, the CDR3 is TGTGCCAGCAGCCCTGGTAGGCAGGCAAATAATGAAAAACTGTTTTTT. Residues: CASSPGRQANNEKLFF.